The rows below give T cell receptor beta chains drawn from one sample of a study of cytomegalovirus exposure and HLA in healthy donors. Clones were sequenced by immunoSEQ multiplex PCR, and TCRdb holds only the in-frame ones, with some missing. Here the sample spans 80,000 to 90,000 clones, 65% to 80% being singletons. The sequenced material came from PBMCs. The receptors stem from a man aged 25 to 40 in good health and CMV-seronegative. Both conserved end residues are part of each CDR3. Fields, in order: J gene, D gene, V gene, clone size, CDR3 DNA, CDR3 protein. A D gene is named only where the DNA matches it firmly. Expanded clones get a size class; other rows say once, few or many, or leave the size out.

J gene: TRBJ1-1; D gene: -; V gene: TRBV5-1; clone size: -; CDR3 DNA: TGCGCCAGCAGCTCCACAGGGCAGGCAAGATTCACTGAAGCTTTCTTT; CDR3 protein: CASSSTGQARFTEAFF
J gene: TRBJ1-6; D gene: TRBD1; V gene: TRBV5-4; clone size: -; CDR3 DNA: TGTGCCAGCAGCGCAACCGGGACAGGGGTGGCACCCCTCCACTTT; CDR3 protein: CASSATGTGVAPLHF
J gene: TRBJ2-3; D gene: TRBD2; V gene: TRBV9; clone size: -; CDR3 DNA: TGTGCCAGCAGCGTAATGTCTAGCGGGGCTGATACGCAGTATTTT; CDR3 protein: CASSVMSSGADTQYF
J gene: TRBJ1-2; D gene: TRBD1; V gene: TRBV10-1; clone size: once; CDR3 DNA: TGCGCCAGCACCCCAGACAGGGCCAGCTATGGCTACACCTTC; CDR3 protein: CASTPDRASYGYTF
J gene: TRBJ2-6; D gene: -; V gene: TRBV4-2; clone size: -; CDR3 DNA: TGTGCCAGCAGCCACACCGTCGGGGATGGGGGGTCTGGGGCCAACGTCCTGACTTTC; CDR3 protein: CASSHTVGDGGSGANVLTF
J gene: TRBJ1-1; D gene: -; V gene: TRBV28; clone size: once; CDR3 DNA: TGTGCCAGCAGTTTAGGCAGTCAGGCTGAAGCTTTCTTT; CDR3 protein: CASSLGSQAEAFF
J gene: TRBJ2-7; D gene: TRBD1; V gene: TRBV7-9; clone size: -; CDR3 DNA: TGTGCCAGCAGCAATTGGACAGGGATTTACGAGCAGTACTTC; CDR3 protein: CASSNWTGIYEQYF
J gene: TRBJ1-5; D gene: -; V gene: TRBV30; clone size: -; CDR3 DNA: TGTGCCTGGGGGGGGGTGGGTTATAGCAATCAGCCCCAGCATTTT; CDR3 protein: CAWGGVGYSNQPQHF
J gene: TRBJ2-1; D gene: TRBD2; V gene: TRBV5-1; clone size: once; CDR3 DNA: TGCGCCAGCAGCTTGATAGCGGGGGGCCACAATGAGCAGTTCTTC; CDR3 protein: CASSLIAGGHNEQFF
J gene: TRBJ2-7; D gene: TRBD2; V gene: TRBV10-3; clone size: -; CDR3 DNA: TGTGCCACCTCCCCTAGCGGGAGCTTCTACGAGCAGTACTTC; CDR3 protein: CATSPSGSFYEQYF
J gene: TRBJ1-6; D gene: -; V gene: TRBV28; clone size: -; CDR3 DNA: TGTGCCACCCATAGCCCTACCTATAATTCACCCCTCCACTTT; CDR3 protein: CATHSPTYNSPLHF
J gene: TRBJ1-2; D gene: TRBD1; V gene: TRBV9; clone size: -; CDR3 DNA: TGTGCCAGCAGCGTAGATAACAGGGGGACAGAAGGCTACACCTTC; CDR3 protein: CASSVDNRGTEGYTF
J gene: TRBJ2-7; D gene: TRBD1; V gene: TRBV11-2; clone size: once; CDR3 DNA: TGTGCCAGCAGTCCCGGGACAGGGGGCCACGAGCAGTACTTC; CDR3 protein: CASSPGTGGHEQYF
J gene: TRBJ1-5; D gene: -; V gene: TRBV28; clone size: -; CDR3 DNA: TGTGCCAGCAGTTTGGTCGGGCCGACAGAGCCCCAGCATTTT; CDR3 protein: CASSLVGPTEPQHF
J gene: TRBJ2-2; D gene: -; V gene: TRBV27; clone size: -; CDR3 DNA: TGTGCCAGCAGTTCCGTAAACACCGGGGAGCTGTTTTTT; CDR3 protein: CASSSVNTGELFF
J gene: TRBJ1-4; D gene: -; V gene: TRBV5-4; clone size: -; CDR3 DNA: TGTGCCAGCAGCTTGGGAGGCATCCAAACTAATGAAAAACTGTTTTTT; CDR3 protein: CASSLGGIQTNEKLFF
J gene: TRBJ1-5; D gene: -; V gene: TRBV28; clone size: -; CDR3 DNA: TGTGCCAGCAGCTTCGTTTCTCGCAATCAGCCCCAGCATTTT; CDR3 protein: CASSFVSRNQPQHF
J gene: TRBJ1-1; D gene: TRBD1; V gene: TRBV10-3; clone size: -; CDR3 DNA: TGTGCCATCAGTAGACAGGGAGAAGGCACTGAAGCTTTCTTT; CDR3 protein: CAISRQGEGTEAFF
J gene: TRBJ1-6; D gene: -; V gene: TRBV7-3; clone size: few; CDR3 DNA: TGTGCCAGCAGCTTGGGACATAATAATTCACCCCTCCACTTT; CDR3 protein: CASSLGHNNSPLHF
J gene: TRBJ1-6; D gene: -; V gene: TRBV6-5; clone size: -; CDR3 DNA: TGTGCCAGCAGCCCGACAGATAATTCACCCCTCCACTTT; CDR3 protein: CASSPTDNSPLHF
J gene: TRBJ1-3; D gene: TRBD1; V gene: TRBV18; clone size: -; CDR3 DNA: TGTGCCAGCTCACTTATTTTCTCGGGACAGGGCCCTGGAAACACCATATATTTT; CDR3 protein: CASSLIFSGQGPGNTIYF
J gene: TRBJ1-1; D gene: -; V gene: TRBV29-1; clone size: few; CDR3 DNA: TGCAGCGTTGATGGCCCAGGGAACACTGAAGCTTTCTTT; CDR3 protein: CSVDGPGNTEAFF
J gene: TRBJ2-5; D gene: -; V gene: TRBV19; clone size: -; CDR3 DNA: TGTGCCAGCAGGGTCGAGGAGACCCAGTACTTC; CDR3 protein: CASRVEETQYF
J gene: TRBJ1-2; D gene: TRBD1; V gene: TRBV5-1; clone size: -; CDR3 DNA: TGCGCCAGCAGCTTGGGGGGACAGGGGCCGTCTAACTATGGCTACACCTTC; CDR3 protein: CASSLGGQGPSNYGYTF
J gene: TRBJ1-1; D gene: -; V gene: TRBV10-3; clone size: few; CDR3 DNA: TGTGCCATCAGTACAGGGTTCGACACTGAAGCTTTCTTT; CDR3 protein: CAISTGFDTEAFF
J gene: TRBJ2-7; D gene: -; V gene: TRBV12-5; clone size: -; CDR3 DNA: TGTGCTAGTGTAACAGGACGAGACTACGAGCAGTACTTC; CDR3 protein: CASVTGRDYEQYF
J gene: TRBJ1-5; D gene: TRBD1; V gene: TRBV6-6; clone size: -; CDR3 DNA: TGTGCCAGCACTTCGACAGGGGGTAGCAATCAGCCCCAGCATTTT; CDR3 protein: CASTSTGGSNQPQHF
J gene: TRBJ2-7; D gene: -; V gene: TRBV21-1; clone size: -; CDR3 DNA: TGTGCCAGCCCTCCCGCCACCAAACCGGGGACCTACGAGCAGTACTTC; CDR3 protein: CASPPATKPGTYEQYF
J gene: TRBJ1-1; D gene: -; V gene: TRBV27; clone size: -; CDR3 DNA: TGTGCCAGCTTCACAGGGATGATCGGAGCTGAAGCTTTCTTT; CDR3 protein: CASFTGMIGAEAFF
J gene: TRBJ2-7; D gene: TRBD1; V gene: TRBV11-3; clone size: few; CDR3 DNA: TGTGCCAGCAGCTCCATAGACAGGGGCTGGGAGCAGTACTTC; CDR3 protein: CASSSIDRGWEQYF
J gene: TRBJ2-5; D gene: TRBD1; V gene: TRBV28; clone size: few; CDR3 DNA: TGTGCCAGCAGTTTGACAGGGGACAAGACCCAGTACTTC; CDR3 protein: CASSLTGDKTQYF
J gene: TRBJ1-2; D gene: -; V gene: TRBV6-1; clone size: once; CDR3 DNA: TGTGCCTCCTCTATTGGGGCTTCACCTTATGGCTACACCTTC; CDR3 protein: CASSIGASPYGYTF
J gene: TRBJ2-1; D gene: TRBD2; V gene: TRBV7-2; clone size: -; CDR3 DNA: TGTGCCAGCAGCCTAACTAGCGGGGCTTACAATGAGCAGTTCTTC; CDR3 protein: CASSLTSGAYNEQFF
J gene: TRBJ1-1; D gene: TRBD1; V gene: TRBV5-1; clone size: -; CDR3 DNA: TGCGCCAGCAGCGTGAGGGACAGGGTCGGGGAGAACACTGAAGCTTTCTTT; CDR3 protein: CASSVRDRVGENTEAFF
J gene: TRBJ1-5; D gene: -; V gene: TRBV19; clone size: few; CDR3 DNA: TGTGCCAGTAGTATACCAGGGAGCAATCAGCCCCAGCATTTT; CDR3 protein: CASSIPGSNQPQHF
J gene: TRBJ1-2; D gene: TRBD1; V gene: TRBV2; clone size: -; CDR3 DNA: TGTGCCAGCGTGGAAGGACAGGGGTTTTTGTATGGCTACACCTTC; CDR3 protein: CASVEGQGFLYGYTF
J gene: TRBJ2-3; D gene: TRBD1; V gene: TRBV6-5; clone size: -; CDR3 DNA: TGTGCCACCAGGACAGGGGGCATCACAGATACGCAGTATTTT; CDR3 protein: CATRTGGITDTQYF
J gene: TRBJ2-7; D gene: -; V gene: TRBV27; clone size: -; CDR3 DNA: TGTGCCAGCAGCCGGGGTCTGTACGAGCAGTACTTC; CDR3 protein: CASSRGLYEQYF
J gene: TRBJ1-5; D gene: TRBD1; V gene: TRBV6-1; clone size: -; CDR3 DNA: TGTGCCAGCAGGCCGGGACAGGGGAATCAGCCCCAGCATTTT; CDR3 protein: CASRPGQGNQPQHF
J gene: TRBJ1-4; D gene: -; V gene: TRBV14; clone size: -; CDR3 DNA: TGTGCCAGCAGCCAAGTGGCGGGGGGGGCCGAAAAACTGTTTTTT; CDR3 protein: CASSQVAGGAEKLFF
J gene: TRBJ2-1; D gene: TRBD2; V gene: TRBV27; clone size: -; CDR3 DNA: TGTGCCAGCAGTTTACGCAGGACTAGCGGGGGCTACAATGAGCAGTTCTTC; CDR3 protein: CASSLRRTSGGYNEQFF
J gene: TRBJ2-5; D gene: TRBD2; V gene: TRBV13; clone size: -; CDR3 DNA: TGTGCCAGCAGCTTAGCTAGCGGGGGGGCTCGAGAGACCCAGTACTTC; CDR3 protein: CASSLASGGARETQYF
J gene: TRBJ1-5; D gene: -; V gene: TRBV6-1; clone size: -; CDR3 DNA: TGTGCCAGCAGTGAGAACAGGGTTCAGCCCCAGCATTTT; CDR3 protein: CASSENRVQPQHF
J gene: TRBJ2-2; D gene: -; V gene: TRBV5-5; clone size: -; CDR3 DNA: TGTGCCAGCACCCACCGGACTGGGGAGCTGTTTTTT; CDR3 protein: CASTHRTGELFF
J gene: TRBJ1-2; D gene: -; V gene: TRBV7-9; clone size: few; CDR3 DNA: TGTGCCAGCAGCCACGACCAACAGGGTTTGAATGGCTACACCTTC; CDR3 protein: CASSHDQQGLNGYTF